This TCR beta chain was retrieved from a study of T cells expressing NK-cell markers. TCRdb derives one entry per CDR3 protein from the 5' RACE reads, leaving out DNA. Its table records 550,000 or so distinct CDR3 sequences. Germline CDR1 and CDR2: SNHLY and FYNNEI. CDR3 length: 13 residues. The sample consisted of blood T cells: a sorted CD56 or NKG2C T cell subset, CD4+ or CD8+ T cells, or bulk PBMC T cells (not recorded which). The clonotype comes from a man in his late teens or twenties in good health. This chain joins TRBV2 and TRBJ1-4; TCRdb proposes TRBD1, but this gene call is untestable without DNA. CDR3 residues: CASSLHPRPFLFF.